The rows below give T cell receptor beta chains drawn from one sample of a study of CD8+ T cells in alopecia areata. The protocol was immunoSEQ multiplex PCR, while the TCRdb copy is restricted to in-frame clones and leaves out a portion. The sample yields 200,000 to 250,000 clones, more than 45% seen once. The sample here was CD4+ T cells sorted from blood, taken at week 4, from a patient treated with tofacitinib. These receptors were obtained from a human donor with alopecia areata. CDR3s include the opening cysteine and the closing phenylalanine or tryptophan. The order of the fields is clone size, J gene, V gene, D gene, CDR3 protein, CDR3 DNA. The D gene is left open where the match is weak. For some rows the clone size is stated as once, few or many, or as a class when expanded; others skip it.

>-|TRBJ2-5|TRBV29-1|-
CSVAVSGVQETQYF
TGCAGCGTTGCCGTGTCAGGAGTTCAAGAGACCCAGTACTTC
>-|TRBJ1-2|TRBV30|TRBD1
CAWSGTGFGYTF
TGTGCCTGGAGCGGGACAGGATTTGGCTACACCTTC
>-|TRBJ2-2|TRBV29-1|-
CSVDFGGTGELFF
TGCAGCGTTGACTTTGGGGGTACCGGGGAGCTGTTTTTT
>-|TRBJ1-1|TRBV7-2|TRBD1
CASSPRTGGRAFF
TGTGCCAGCAGCCCCAGGACAGGGGGCCGAGCTTTCTTT
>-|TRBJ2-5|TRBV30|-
CAWSVLTEETQYF
TGTGCCTGGAGTGTACTGACCGAAGAGACCCAGTACTTC
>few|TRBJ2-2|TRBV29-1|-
CSVAFRETGELFF
TGCAGCGTTGCGTTCAGGGAAACCGGGGAGCTGTTTTTT
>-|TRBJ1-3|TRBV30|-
CAFRNSGNTIYF
TGTGCCTTCCGGAACTCTGGAAACACCATATATTTT
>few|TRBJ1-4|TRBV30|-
CAWSAIGTNEKLFF
TGTGCCTGGAGTGCAATCGGTACTAATGAAAAACTGTTTTTT
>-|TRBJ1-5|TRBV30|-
CAWSKEGNTQPQHF
TGTGCCTGGAGTAAGGAGGGGAATACTCAGCCCCAGCATTTT
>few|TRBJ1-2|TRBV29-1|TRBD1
CSTDSGTGPKNTGYTF
TGCAGCACCGACTCCGGGACAGGCCCTAAAAACACGGGCTACACCTTC
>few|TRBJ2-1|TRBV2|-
CASSDWGPYNEQFF
TGTGCCAGCAGTGACTGGGGGCCCTACAATGAGCAGTTCTTC
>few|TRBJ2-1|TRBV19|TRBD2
CASRPEAGFYNEQFF
TGTGCCAGTAGACCTGAAGCGGGATTCTACAATGAGCAGTTCTTC
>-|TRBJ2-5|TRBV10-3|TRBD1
CAISDSGTGVSETQYF
TGTGCCATCAGTGATTCCGGGACAGGGGTCTCGGAGACCCAGTACTTC
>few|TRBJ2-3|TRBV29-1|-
CSVVAVKDTQYF
TGCAGCGTTGTGGCAGTCAAAGATACGCAGTATTTT
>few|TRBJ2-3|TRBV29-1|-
CSVERQYTDTQYF
TGCAGCGTTGAGCGGCAGTACACAGATACGCAGTATTTT
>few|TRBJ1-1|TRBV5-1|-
CASSSGVARLPEAFF
TGCGCCAGCAGCTCCGGTGTGGCCCGACTCCCTGAAGCTTTCTTT
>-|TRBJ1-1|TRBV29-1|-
CSVVKNSNTEAFF
TGCAGCGTGGTGAAAAATTCGAACACTGAAGCTTTCTTT
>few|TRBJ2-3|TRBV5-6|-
CASSLSTFADTQYF
TGTGCCAGCAGCTTGTCCACGTTCGCAGATACGCAGTATTTT
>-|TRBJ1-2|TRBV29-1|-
CSADSHYGYTF
TGCAGCGCGGACAGTCACTATGGCTACACCTTC
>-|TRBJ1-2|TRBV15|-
CATSRDPADGVYGYTF
TGTGCCACCAGCAGAGATCCGGCAGACGGGGTCTATGGCTACACCTTC
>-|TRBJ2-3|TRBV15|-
CATAPGADTQYF
TGTGCCACAGCTCCGGGCGCAGATACGCAGTATTTT
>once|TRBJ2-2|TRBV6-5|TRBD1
CASSYSGQGAAGELFF
TGTGCCAGCAGTTACTCTGGGCAGGGGGCCGCCGGGGAGCTGTTTTTT
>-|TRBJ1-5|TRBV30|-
CAWRVVGEPQHF
TGTGCCTGGAGGGTAGTCGGGGAGCCCCAGCATTTT